This is a list of T cell receptor beta chains from one sample in a study of T cell repertoires in cytomegalovirus infection. TCRdb used MiXCR to reprocess the reads, holding one entry per CDR3 protein. The table includes 310,000 or so distinct CDR3 sequences, 15% to 20% detected once. Material: PBMCs. The receptors were sampled from a human donor in good health (CMV status not recorded). Some clones in this sample may be carry-over from other donors' samples. Both conserved end residues are part of each CDR3. D genes are given only for firm matches. Only some rows state a clone size, as once, few, many or a class for expanded clones.

TRBV6-1,TRBJ1-2,TRBD1,.,14,CASRATGRTDGYTF,TGTGCCAGCCGGGCGACAGGGAGGACCGATGGCTACACCTTC
TRBV2,TRBJ1-6,TRBD1,many,15,CASSAYRGPNSPLHF,TGTGCCAGCAGTGCTTACAGGGGCCCGAATTCACCCCTCCACTTT
TRBV4-1,TRBJ1-4,.,many,15,CASSPPNRANEKLFF,TGCGCCAGCAGCCCCCCCAACAGGGCTAATGAAAAACTGTTTTTT
TRBV7-4,TRBJ1-5,.,.,12,CASSQSSQPQHF,TGTGCCAGCAGCCAAAGTAGTCAGCCCCAGCATTTT
TRBV28,TRBJ1-2,.,.,13,CASNEGRGYGYTF,TGTGCCAGCAACGAGGGTCGCGGCTATGGCTACACCTTC
TRBV7-4,TRBJ2-3,.,few,16,CASSLWGVLSTDTQYF,TGTGCCAGCAGCTTATGGGGTGTGCTATCCACAGATACGCAGTATTTT
TRBV10-3,TRBJ1-3,.,many,12,CAISDLFPLAYF,TGTGCCATCAGTGATTTATTCCCCCTGGCATATTTT
TRBV6-5,TRBJ2-6,.,.,16,CASSYSLPSGANVLTF,TGTGCCAGCAGTTACTCGCTCCCCTCTGGGGCCAACGTCCTGACTTTC
TRBV10-3,TRBJ2-3,.,.,14,CAISDSAGTDTQYF,TGTGCCATCAGTGACTCCGCTGGCACAGATACGCAGTATTTT
TRBV20-1,TRBJ1-2,.,.,12,CSARPPGDGYTF,TGCAGTGCTAGGCCCCCAGGGGATGGCTACACCTTC
TRBV20-1,TRBJ1-1,.,few,14,CSAPSPGENTEAFF,TGCAGTGCCCCCTCGCCAGGGGAGAACACTGAAGCTTTCTTT
TRBV9,TRBJ1-2,.,.,14,CASSVGAGDGGYTF,TGTGCCAGCAGCGTAGGCGCAGGGGACGGTGGCTACACCTTC
TRBV4-2,TRBJ2-7,.,few,14,CASSPEGTSYEQYF,TGTGCCAGCAGCCCGGAGGGGACCTCCTACGAGCAGTACTTC
TRBV7-6,TRBJ1-1,.,many,14,CASSPLDGNTEAFF,TGTGCCAGCAGCCCCCTAGACGGGAACACTGAAGCTTTCTTT
TRBV4-1,TRBJ1-2,TRBD1,.,14,CASSQDTGGFGYTF,TGCGCCAGCAGCCAAGACACAGGGGGCTTTGGCTACACCTTC
TRBV18,TRBJ2-5,.,.,17,CASSPFSGTTGQETQYF,TGTGCCAGCTCACCGTTCTCCGGGACCACTGGCCAAGAGACCCAGTACTTC
TRBV12-3/TRBV12-4,TRBJ2-1,TRBD2,many,15,CASSPSGGAANEQFF,TGTGCCAGCAGCCCAAGCGGGGGGGCGGCCAATGAGCAGTTCTTC
TRBV12-3/TRBV12-4,TRBJ2-3,.,many,14,CASTFGGSTDTQYF,TGTGCCAGCACCTTTGGTGGTAGCACAGATACGCAGTATTTT
TRBV29-1,TRBJ1-5,.,.,13,CSVIDRWNQPQHF,TGCAGCGTCATCGACAGGTGGAATCAGCCCCAGCATTTT
TRBV6-6,TRBJ2-3,.,.,14,CASSSGETTDTQYF,TGTGCCAGCAGTTCGGGAGAAACCACAGATACGCAGTATTTT
TRBV7-9,TRBJ2-5,TRBD1,.,14,CASRDRGREETQYF,TGTGCCAGCAGGGACAGGGGGCGCGAAGAGACCCAGTACTTC
TRBV7-6,TRBJ2-7,.,.,14,CASSFEGPSYEQYF,TGTGCCAGCAGCTTTGAAGGGCCCTCCTACGAGCAGTACTTC
TRBV19,TRBJ2-1,TRBD1,.,14,CASTEGGTYNEQFF,TGTGCCAGTACGGAAGGGGGCACCTACAATGAGCAGTTCTTC
TRBV20-1,TRBJ1-2,.,.,14,CSARDEWGNPLTPF,TGCAGTGCTAGAGATGAGTGGGGGAACCCACTCACACCCTTC
TRBV24-1,TRBJ2-5,.,.,15,CATSDFPGAGETQYF,TGTGCCACCAGTGATTTTCCAGGGGCAGGAGAGACCCAGTACTTC
TRBV20-1,TRBJ2-7,TRBD2,.,13,CSARGGGADEQYF,TGCAGTGCTAGAGGCGGGGGGGCCGACGAGCAGTACTTC
TRBV7-9,TRBJ2-3,.,many,15,CASSLVRVSTDTQYF,TGTGCCAGCAGCTTAGTCCGGGTTAGCACAGATACGCAGTATTTT
TRBV7-2,TRBJ2-1,TRBD1,many,15,CASSTRQGAQDEQFF,TGTGCCAGCAGCACACGACAGGGGGCGCAGGATGAGCAGTTCTTC
TRBV7-9,TRBJ2-3,.,many,15,CASSEVGGSTDTQYF,TGTGCCAGCAGCGAGGTCGGAGGGAGCACAGATACGCAGTATTTT
TRBV6-1,TRBJ2-7,.,few,13,CASSYAGKYEQYF,TGTGCCAGCAGTTATGCAGGGAAATACGAGCAGTACTTC
TRBV29-1,TRBJ1-2,.,.,13,CSVDRATNYGYTF,TGCAGCGTTGATAGGGCTACTAACTATGGCTACACCTTC
TRBV2,TRBJ1-3,TRBD1,.,16,CASSPGTVPSGNTIYF,TGTGCCAGCAGTCCCGGGACAGTCCCCTCTGGAAACACCATATATTTT